Following are 22 T cell receptor beta chains from one sample sequenced in a study of blood T cell repertoires in COVID-19. The protocol was immunoSEQ multiplex PCR, while the TCRdb copy is restricted to in-frame clones and leaves out a portion. This table has about 78,000 clones, around 74% appearing once. Material: peripheral blood. The source is a human donor in a cohort sampled during active COVID-19.

V gene TRBV27 combines with J gene TRBJ1-4; D unclear. The CDR3 totals 11 residues. The V gene's germline CDR1 is MNHEY and CDR2 SMNVEV (reference sequence). CDR3 region: CAGWGGEKLFF. As DNA, the CDR3 is TGTGCTGGTTGGGGAGGTGAAAAACTGTTTTTT.

The rearrangement joins TRBV19 to TRBJ2-5; 12 bases line up with TRBD1. CDR3 length: 17 amino acids. CDR1 and CDR2 from the germline V gene are LNHDA and SQIVND (reference sequence). V dropped 1 base and J dropped 4; count of bases not matched to a gene: 7. The CDR3 is CASSIGPGTGGRETQYF. As DNA, the CDR3 is TGTGCCAGTAGTATAGGGCCCGGGACAGGGGGCAGAGAGACCCAGTACTTC.

The table lists this clone with a few counts. This rearrangement joins TRBV5-1 to TRBJ1-6; 8 nucleotides agree with TRBD1. This CDR3 is 12 amino acids long. The germline gives CDR1 SGHRS, CDR2 YFSETQ. After removal of 0 bases from V and 16 bases from J, the junction contained 3 bases not matched to a gene. The CDR3 DNA is TGCGCCAGCAGCTTGGGCCAGGGGGCTCTCCACTTT. This sequence encodes CASSLGQGALHF.

The V gene is TRBV5-1, the J gene TRBJ2-3, with 11 positions matching TRBD2. The junction had 8 bases not matched to a gene; V was cut back by 4 bases and J by 4 bases. Looked up from germline, CDR1 is SGHRS and CDR2 is YFSETQ. This CDR3 is built from 16 residues. The CDR3 spells CASSPGTSGGADTQYF. The CDR3 bases are TGCGCCAGCAGCCCTGGCACTAGCGGGGGAGCAGATACGCAGTATTTT.

The chain employs TRBV3-1 (or the pseudogene TRBV3-2) and TRBJ1-4; maybe TRBD1 (6 bases). The CDR3 contains 13 residues. Per germline, CDR1 LGHDT and CDR2 YNNKEL (reference sequence). The V end lost 4 bases, the J end lost 7 bases, and 10 bases lay between the germline ends. The CDR3 DNA is TGTGCCAGCAGCCCAACAGGGAGTGAAAAACTGTTTTTT. Its protein product is CASSPTGSEKLFF.

The chain links TRBV30 to TRBJ2-2; 7 bases are shared with TRBD1. The CDR3 length is 15 residues. Germline values: CDR1 GTSNPN, CDR2 SVGIG (reference sequence). With 0 bases clipped from V and 0 bases from J, the junction kept 1 base outside the gene matches. Here the CDR3 reads CAWSVGQANTGELFF. In nucleotides, the CDR3 is TGTGCCTGGAGTGTAGGACAGGCGAACACCGGGGAGCTGTTTTTT.

This clone was picked up a small number of times. The chain links TRBV4-1 to TRBJ2-7, with 7 bases that match TRBD1. The CDR3 is 14 amino acids. CDR1 MGHRA and CDR2 YSYEKL come from the germline V gene. With 1 base clipped from V and 6 bases from J, the junction kept 6 bases outside the gene matches. CDR3 amino acids: CASSQAPYRGEQYF. The CDR3 nucleotides read TGCGCCAGCAGCCAAGCCCCTTACAGGGGCGAGCAGTACTTC.

This sequence joins TRBV19 and TRBJ1-5; D remains unclear. Trimming stripped 7 bases from V and 0 bases from J, with 10 bases between. Germline CDR1 LNHDA, CDR2 SQIVND (reference sequence). CDR3 length: 14 amino acids. CDR3 amino acids: CASTGLGSNQPQHF. The CDR3 DNA reads as TGTGCCAGTACCGGTCTTGGTAGCAATCAGCCCCAGCATTTT.

The V call is TRBV2, the J call TRBJ1-6; 9 bases agree with TRBD1. The CDR3 extends over 14 amino acids. J lost 8 bases, V lost 7 bases, and 6 bases had no gene match. Germline V gives CDR1 SNHLY, CDR2 FYNNEI. The CDR3 bases are TGTGCCAGCAAGGGACAGGGTGGGTATTCACCCCTCCACTTT. This translates into CASKGQGGYSPLHF.

The rearrangement uses TRBV2 and TRBJ1-2; D gene uncertain. Trimming left V 0 bases short and J 10 bases short, with 12 bases between. Germline assignment: CDR1 SNHLY and CDR2 FYNNEI. The CDR3 runs to 13 residues. This chain's CDR3 is CASSEAYRLDYTF. The CDR3 coding sequence is TGTGCCAGCAGTGAAGCTTACAGACTAGACTACACCTTC. The variable domain in full, with the rest retrieved from reference TRBV2 and TRBJ1-2, is EPEVTQTPSHQVTQMGQEVILRCVPISNHLYFYWYRQILGQKVEFLVSFYNNEISEKSEIFDDQFSVERPDGSNFTLKIRSTKLEDSAMYFCASSEAYRLDYTFGSGTRLTVV.

The J gene is TRBJ1-5, the V gene TRBV18; unclear D gene. The CDR3 has 14 residues. CDR1 is KGHSH and CDR2 is LQKENI in the germline V gene. V lost 4 bases, J lost 5 bases, and 12 bases lay in between. The CDR3 sequence: CASSLGGWDQPQHF. In DNA form, the CDR3 reads TGTGCCAGCTCACTCGGAGGATGGGATCAGCCCCAGCATTTT.

The chain recombines TRBV18 with TRBJ1-3; D call uncertain. CDR3 length equals 16 residues. Deletions cut 1 base from V and 0 bases from J, with 10 bases between. Looked up from germline, CDR1 is KGHSH and CDR2 is LQKENI. The CDR3 coding sequence is TGTGCCAGCTCACCACTTCCTCAGTCCTCTGGAAACACCATATATTTT. Residues: CASSPLPQSSGNTIYF. Combining the CDR3 with reference TRBV18 and TRBJ1-3 gives the whole variable domain NAGVMQNPRHLVRRRGQEARLRCSPMKGHSHVYWYRQLPEEGLKFMVYLQKENIIDESGMPKERFSAEFPKEGPSILRIQQVVRGDSAAYFCASSPLPQSSGNTIYFGEGSWLTVV.

The chain links TRBV2 to TRBJ1-1; 8 bases match TRBD1. After removal of 5 bases from V and 0 bases from J, the junction contained 8 bases not matched to a gene. Germline CDR1 and CDR2: SNHLY and FYNNEI. The CDR3 has 16 amino acids. The CDR3 loop is CASSRQGIKVNTEAFF. In DNA form, the CDR3 reads TGTGCCAGCAGTCGACAGGGGATAAAGGTGAACACTGAAGCTTTCTTT.

The V gene is TRBV4-1, the J gene TRBJ2-7; TRBD2 matches at 15 bases. CDR1 and CDR2 from the germline V gene are MGHRA and YSYEKL. Trimming removed 4 bases from V and 4 bases from J; junction bases left unmatched: 5. The CDR3 is 16 residues long. In DNA form, the CDR3 reads TGCGCCAGCAGCCTTGGGACTAGCGGGGGGACATACGAGCAGTACTTC. This codes for CASSLGTSGGTYEQYF.

This clone has a single count. The genes are TRBV6-5 and TRBJ1-2; D may be TRBD1 (6 bases). CDR3 length: 15 residues. V was cut by 6 bases and J by 3 bases, with 17 bases left in between. Looked up from germline, CDR1 is MNHEY and CDR2 is SVGAGI. The CDR3 spells CASRVGAGNYYGYTF. In DNA, the CDR3 is TGTGCCAGCAGGGTGGGGGCAGGGAACTACTATGGCTACACCTTC.

In this sample, this clone turned up a few times. The rearrangement joins TRBV3-1 (or the pseudogene TRBV3-2) to TRBJ1-5, with 9 bases that match TRBD1. The CDR3 runs 12 residues. Germline V gives CDR1 LGHDT, CDR2 YNNKEL (reference sequence). The V gene end was trimmed by 8 bases and the J gene end by 4 bases; junction bases not matched to a gene: 0. Here the CDR3 reads CASGQGNQPQHF. CDR3 nucleotide sequence: TGTGCCAGCGGACAGGGGAATCAGCCCCAGCATTTT.

This clone appeared a few times. The J gene is TRBJ2-7, the V gene TRBV14; a possible D gene is TRBD2 (6 bases). This CDR3 region has 14 residues. The V and J ends lost 2 bases and 8 bases respectively, with 16 bases between them. CDR1 is SGHDN and CDR2 is FVKESK in the germline V gene. CDR3 DNA: TGTGCCAGCAGCCAACTCCAGCGGGCCCCAAAGCAGTACTTC. Translation: CASSQLQRAPKQYF.

The rearrangement uses TRBV2 and TRBJ1-2; 8 bases are a match to TRBD1. The length of the CDR3 is 13 residues. J lost 2 bases, V lost 4 bases, and 0 bases had no gene match. Germline CDR1 SNHLY, CDR2 FYNNEI. DNA for the CDR3: TGTGCCAGCAGTGGGGACAGGAACTATGGCTACACCTTC. Its translation is CASSGDRNYGYTF.

This clone has only one observation. The J gene is TRBJ1-2, the V gene TRBV7-9; 10 bases align to TRBD1. V was clipped by 5 bases and J by 8 bases; unmatched bases: 17. Germline-derived CDR1 and CDR2 are SEHNR and FQNEAQ (reference sequence). The CDR3 is made up of 17 amino acids. In DNA form, the CDR3 reads TGTGCCAGCAGCGTACACCTCCCAATGACAGGGGGCAAGGGCTACACCTTC. Translating gives CASSVHLPMTGGKGYTF.

The chain recombines TRBV2 with TRBJ2-1; 8 bases line up with TRBD2. The CDR3 runs 16 residues. V lost 5 bases, J lost 0 bases, and 6 bases stayed unmatched. From germline, CDR1 is SNHLY and CDR2 FYNNEI. The CDR3 region has the DNA TGTGCCAGCAGTACACTAGCGGCCAGCTCCTACAATGAGCAGTTCTTC. This encodes CASSTLAASSYNEQFF.

The rearrangement uses TRBV29-1 and TRBJ2-7; 11 bases agree with TRBD2. The germline CDR1 and CDR2 sequences are SQVTM and ANQGSEA. Trimming took 6 bases from V and 7 from J; bases not matched to a gene: 8. The CDR3 covers 13 residues. The DNA of the CDR3 is TGCAGCGTATTAGCGGGGGGGTCCTTGGAGCAGTACTTC. Its protein is CSVLAGGSLEQYF.

DNA for the CDR3: TGCGCCAGCAGCTTGGTCGGAGGGGTCCCCAATCAGCCCCAGCATTTT. Amino acids: CASSLVGGVPNQPQHF. The rearrangement uses TRBV5-1 and TRBJ1-5; possibly TRBD1 for D (5 bases). Between the trimmed V and J ends, which lost 0 bases and 3 bases, there was a span of 13 bases. Germline V gene lookup returns CDR1 SGHRS and CDR2 YFSETQ. The CDR3 has 16 amino acids.